What follows describes a single T cell receptor beta chain. The data are from a study of radiotherapy plus CTLA-4 blockade in lung cancer. Clones were read by immunoSEQ multiplex PCR, and TCRdb kept only the in-frame ones, dropping some. The sample records tens of thousands of clones, around nine tenths being singletons. The clonotype was recovered from a human donor with non-small cell lung cancer that progressed on radiotherapy plus ipilimumab. This material consisted of peripheral blood, taken from a patient treated with radiotherapy plus ipilimumab.

The CDR3 DNA reads as TGTGCCAGCAGTCACACCCCCGGGGCCAGACAAGAGACCCAGTACTTC. This gives the protein CASSHTPGARQETQYF. The rearrangement links TRBV6-6 to TRBJ2-5, with D perhaps TRBD1 or TRBD2 (5 bases each). This CDR3 comprises 16 residues. Germline assignment: CDR1 MNHNY and CDR2 SVGAGI (reference sequence). The V gene lost 5 bases and the J gene lost 2 bases, with 18 bases spanning the gap.